Shown below are 16 T cell receptor beta chains from a single sample sequenced in a study of neurological immune-mediated disorders. TCRdb passed the 5' RACE reads through MiXCR, listing each CDR3 protein once. The data hold tens of thousands of distinct CDR3 sequences, with 9% to 14% observed a single time. Input material: PBMCs. The receptors come from a woman aged 55 to 70 in good health.

This clonotype was seen repeatedly, ten times or more. The V gene is TRBV20-1, the J gene TRBJ1-4, with TRBD1 matching over 8 bases. CDR3 length equals 14 residues. Germline V gives CDR1 DFQATT, CDR2 SNEGSKA (reference sequence). J gave up 4 bases and V 1 base, and 2 bases lay outside the gene matches. CDR3: CSARGDRNNEKLFF. The CDR3 DNA reads TGCAGTGCTAGAGGGGACAGGAATAATGAAAAACTGTTTTTT.

This clonotype has a count of ten or more. The CDR3 is CASSLEGSWARNEKLFF. The CDR3 nucleotides are TGTGCCAGCAGCTTGGAGGGAAGTTGGGCCCGGAATGAAAAACTGTTTTTT. This chain links TRBV5-6 with TRBJ1-4; the D is unclear. The CDR3 has 17 residues. V lost 0 bases, J lost 5 bases, and 17 bases lay in between. Germline CDR1 SGHDT, CDR2 YYEEEE.

Many counts were recorded for this clonotype. The chain uses TRBV7-2 and TRBJ2-7; 10 bases line up with TRBD2. The V and J ends lost 5 bases and 5 bases, in that order; junction bases with no gene match: 9. CDR3 size: 15 residues. The germline gives CDR1 SGHTA, CDR2 FQGNSA. The CDR3 spells CASSLRIAGGHEQYF. The CDR3 nucleotides read TGTGCCAGCAGCCTCCGGATAGCGGGGGGCCACGAGCAGTACTTC.

This clonotype was detected ten times or more. The chain links TRBV7-2 to TRBJ1-2, with 9 bases identical to TRBD1. After removal of 3 bases from V and 2 bases from J, the junction contained 4 bases not matched to a gene. This CDR3 comprises 15 residues. Germline V gene data show CDR1 as SGHTA and CDR2 as FQGNSA. The CDR3 region has the DNA TGTGCCAGCAGCTTGGACAGGGGACGAAACTATGGCTACACCTTC. The encoded protein is CASSLDRGRNYGYTF.

This clonotype was observed many times. The CDR3 protein is CASNFMAGVNYGYTF. The CDR3, as DNA: TGTGCCAGCAATTTTATGGCAGGGGTTAACTATGGCTACACCTTC. The rearrangement uses TRBV3-1 and TRBJ1-2; possibly TRBD1 for D (6 bases). Germline assignment: CDR1 LGHDT and CDR2 YNNKEL (reference sequence). CDR3 length: 15 residues. V was shortened by 7 bases and J by 1 base, with 16 bases between the two germline ends.

This sequence joins TRBV20-1 and TRBJ2-2; D is unclear. The CDR3 is 12 amino acids. V shed 3 bases and J shed 9 bases, with 11 bases lying between them. Germline V gene data show CDR1 as DFQATT and CDR2 as SNEGSKA (reference sequence). The CDR3 loop reads CSARALTRELFF. As DNA, the CDR3 is TGCAGTGCTAGGGCCCTAACCAGGGAGCTGTTTTTT.

This clonotype has ten or more counts. V usage is TRBV12-3 or TRBV12-4 and J usage is TRBJ1-5; 8 bases fit TRBD1. The CDR3 covers 16 residues. Germline trimming cut 5 bases from V and 0 bases from J; bases unmatched to any gene: 6. The chain's CDR3 is CASSQKDRGSNQPQHF. DNA of the CDR3: TGTGCCAGCAGTCAGAAAGACAGGGGTAGCAATCAGCCCCAGCATTTT.

This clonotype was counted ten times or more. The genes are TRBV5-1 and TRBJ1-2, with a tentative D call TRBD1 (6 bases). The V end lost 1 base, the J end lost 4 bases, and 14 bases lay between the germline ends. Germline V gene lookup returns CDR1 SGHRS and CDR2 YFSETQ. CDR3 length: 15 residues. The CDR3 spells CASSLKGELSYGYTF. Written as DNA, the CDR3 is TGCGCCAGCAGCTTGAAGGGGGAGCTTAGCTATGGCTACACCTTC.

This clonotype was seen ten or more times. The J gene is TRBJ2-1, the V gene TRBV24-1; D may correspond to TRBD1 or TRBD2 (5 bases each). Germline V lookup: CDR1 KGHDR, CDR2 SFDVKD. CDR3 length equals 14 residues. The V end lost 0 bases, the J end lost 8 bases, and 10 bases lay between the germline ends. Here the CDR3 DNA reads TGTGCCACCAGTGATTTGGGGGGAATCGATGAGCAGTTCTTC. It yields the protein CATSDLGGIDEQFF.

There are many counts of this clonotype. CDR3 nucleotide sequence: TGCAGTGCTTTGGGGACCTACCTGGATACGCAGTATTTT. This codes for CSALGTYLDTQYF. The gene calls are TRBV20-1 and TRBJ2-3, with D tentatively TRBD1 or TRBD2 (5 bases each). Trimming cost V 5 bases and J 6 bases, with 15 bases left between them. Germline CDR1 DFQATT, CDR2 SNEGSKA (reference sequence). CDR3 length: 13 amino acids.

There are many counts of this clonotype. The rearrangement joins TRBV5-1 to TRBJ1-1; 10 bases match TRBD1. CDR3 length: 15 residues. V shed 2 bases, J shed 4 bases, and the junction held 5 bases outside the gene matches. Germline CDR1 SGHRS, CDR2 YFSETQ. The CDR3 DNA reads TGCGCCAGCAGCTTACGGACAGGGGGTGCCACTGAAGCTTTCTTT. Residues: CASSLRTGGATEAFF.

This clonotype was recorded at least ten times. The V and J genes are TRBV4-1 and TRBJ1-4; D not resolved. The V gene's germline CDR1 is MGHRA and CDR2 YSYEKL. Trimming took off 3 bases at V and 0 bases at J, with 11 bases between the two ends. The CDR3 consists of 16 residues. The CDR3 DNA reads as TGCGCCAGCAGCCAGTCACCCGGAGCAACTAATGAAAAACTGTTTTTT. It yields the protein CASSQSPGATNEKLFF.

This clonotype occurred a few times. The chain joins TRBV6-6 to TRBJ2-7, with unresolved D. Germline V gives CDR1 MNHNY, CDR2 SVGAGI (reference sequence). The CDR3 has 15 amino acids. Between the trimmed V and J ends, which lost 4 bases and 3 bases, there was a span of 16 bases. The CDR3 DNA follows: TGTGCCAGCAGTTTGACTGATACTCTTATCTACGAGCAGTACTTC. It yields the protein CASSLTDTLIYEQYF.

This clonotype was counted ten times or more. The gene calls are TRBV7-7 and TRBJ2-2; TRBD1 might be the D (7 bases). V was cut by 4 bases and J by 2 bases, with 14 bases left in between. Looked up from germline, CDR1 is SSHAT and CDR2 is FNYEAQ (reference sequence). The length of the CDR3 is 16 residues. The DNA for the CDR3 is TGTGCCAGCAGCTCGACAGGAGGGGGCAACACCGGGGAGCTGTTTTTT. It is translated as CASSSTGGGNTGELFF.

This clonotype was observed at least ten times. V and J are TRBV6-5 and TRBJ1-2, with D perhaps TRBD1 (6 bases). The CDR3 spans 13 residues. Trimming cost V 5 bases and J 4 bases, with 11 bases left between them. CDR1 and CDR2 (germline): MNHEY, SVGAGI. The CDR3 loop reads CASSPTGPYGYTF. The CDR3 DNA follows: TGTGCCAGCAGTCCTACAGGGCCCTATGGCTACACCTTC.

This clonotype was seen only a few times. This chain uses TRBV9 with TRBJ1-2; 9 nucleotides align to TRBD1. The CDR3 consists of 15 residues. CDR1 and CDR2 from the germline V gene are SGDLS and YYNGEE. V was clipped by 2 bases and J by 0 bases; unmatched bases: 2. The CDR3: CASSVGTGTNYGYTF. The DNA of the CDR3 is TGTGCCAGCAGCGTGGGGACAGGGACTAACTATGGCTACACCTTC.